A single sample is the source of the 14 T cell receptor beta chains below, sequenced in a study of cytomegalovirus exposure and HLA in healthy donors (dated by TCRdb to about 2017). Library preparation was by the immunoSEQ multiplex PCR assay. The multiplex PCR relied on a mix of 60 forward primers for TCR Vbeta segments and 13 reverse primers for TCR Jbeta segments. This is the immuneACCESS table as TCRdb keeps it, with only in-frame sequences that have V and J called. A part of the clones is gone; compared with another copy, unresolved V genes explain less than half, and the rest is unexplained. Across this sample there are tens of thousands of clones, with around 80% seen only once. The ten most abundant clones make up about 4.5% of the sample. Sequencing was performed on PBMCs. Source of these receptors: a woman in her twenties or thirties in good health and CMV-seronegative.

The gene calls are TRBV2 and TRBJ1-5, with D hard to call. The V gene lost 4 bases and the J gene lost 4 bases, with 14 bases spanning the gap. The CDR3 is made up of 15 amino acids. Germline-derived CDR1 and CDR2 are SNHLY and FYNNEI. In nucleotides, the CDR3 is TGTGCCAGCAGTGTGGAGAGTCAGTTGAATCAGCCCCAGCATTTT. It specifies CASSVESQLNQPQHF.

CDR3 DNA: TGCGCCAGCAGCGAGGGACTAGCGAATGAGCAGTTCTTC. Residues: CASSEGLANEQFF. The chain uses TRBV10-1 and TRBJ2-1; 10 positions agree with TRBD2. Unmatched junction bases numbered 3, after V lost 6 bases and J lost 7 bases. This CDR3 has 13 residues. The germline gives CDR1 WNHNN, CDR2 SYGVQD (reference sequence).

The chain joins TRBV2 to TRBJ1-1, with 12 positions matching TRBD1. Germline trimming cut 6 bases from V and 4 bases from J; bases unmatched to any gene: 12. Germline CDR1 is SNHLY and CDR2 is FYNNEI. The CDR3 sequence is 17 residues long. Here the CDR3 reads CASSVTGQGAYRTEAFF. DNA of the CDR3: TGTGCCAGCAGCGTTACGGGACAGGGGGCTTATCGCACTGAAGCTTTCTTT.

V usage is TRBV9 and J usage is TRBJ1-2; 12 nucleotides line up with TRBD1. V trimming: 1 base; J trimming: 6 bases; junction bases outside the gene matches: 19. The CDR3 runs to 20 residues. In germline, CDR1 is SGDLS, CDR2 YYNGEE. The CDR3 DNA follows: TGTGCCAGCAGCGTAAGGCTCGGGACGGGACAGGGGGCGATGAGTGATGGCTACACCTTC. It is translated as CASSVRLGTGQGAMSDGYTF. Based on the CDR3 plus reference TRBV9 and TRBJ1-2, the full variable domain is DSGVTQTPKHLITATGQRVTLRCSPRSGDLSVYWYQQSLDQGLQFLIQYYNGEERAKGNILERFSAQQFPDLHSELNLSSLELGDSALYFCASSVRLGTGQGAMSDGYTFGSGTRLTVV.

This clone was observed a few times. V is TRBV28 and J is TRBJ1-4; D might be TRBD1 (6 bases). Deletions cut 6 bases from V and 5 bases from J, with 13 bases between. Germline V lookup: CDR1 MDHEN, CDR2 SYDVKM. The CDR3 sequence is 14 residues long. The CDR3: CASRQGYENEKLFF. In DNA form, the CDR3 reads TGTGCCAGCAGACAGGGTTACGAAAATGAAAAACTGTTTTTT. Together with reference TRBV28 and TRBJ1-4, the CDR3 gives the full variable domain: DVKVTQSSRYLVKRTGEKVFLECVQDMDHENMFWYRQDPGLGLRLIYFSYDVKMKEKGDIPEGYSVSREKKERFSLILESASTNQTSMYLCASRQGYENEKLFFGSGTQLSVL.

The chain recombines TRBV6-5 with TRBJ2-7; 12 nucleotides line up with TRBD2. V dropped 2 bases and J dropped 4; count of bases not matched to a gene: 0. Per germline, CDR1 MNHEY and CDR2 SVGAGI. The CDR3 contains 14 residues. CDR3 sequence reads: CASSYGTSGYEQYF. CDR3 nucleotide sequence: TGTGCCAGCAGTTACGGGACTAGCGGGTACGAGCAGTACTTC.

This clone was seen more than once but under ten times. The chain has TRBV2 and TRBJ2-7, with a tentative D call TRBD1 (6 bases). This CDR3 spans 11 amino acids. CDR1 is SNHLY, CDR2 FYNNEI, per germline. CDR3 DNA: TGTGCTAGTAACCAGGGGCCCGAGCAGTACTTC. Translated: CASNQGPEQYF.

V gene TRBV20-1 combines with J gene TRBJ2-1, with D tentatively TRBD2 (6 bases). The CDR3 consists of 11 residues. With 4 bases removed from V and 14 bases from J, the gap between germline ends came to 15 bases. Germline CDR1 reads DFQATT; CDR2 reads SNEGSKA (reference sequence). For the CDR3, the DNA is TGCAGTGCTACCTCGACTAGGGTGGAGTTCTTC. It specifies CSATSTRVEFF.

This chain links TRBV28 with TRBJ1-4; D is possibly TRBD1 (6 bases). Germline V CDR1 and CDR2: MDHEN, SYDVKM. CDR3 length: 13 residues. Trimming shortened V by 6 bases and J by 8 bases, and 13 bases separated the two germline ends. The CDR3 DNA sequence: TGTGCCAGCAGGGTCCCGGACAGCGAAAAACTGTTTTTT. Translation: CASRVPDSEKLFF. Looking up the rest from reference TRBV28 and TRBJ1-4 gives the full variable domain: DVKVTQSSRYLVKRTGEKVFLECVQDMDHENMFWYRQDPGLGLRLIYFSYDVKMKEKGDIPEGYSVSREKKERFSLILESASTNQTSMYLCASRVPDSEKLFFGSGTQLSVL.

The rearrangement joins TRBV7-2 to TRBJ2-7; 8 nucleotides align to TRBD2. V dropped 4 bases and J dropped 4; count of bases not matched to a gene: 6. Germline CDR1 is SGHTA and CDR2 is FQGNSA. The CDR3 spans 14 residues. The CDR3 DNA reads TGTGCCAGCAGCTACGGGAGGGCCTTTTACGAGCAGTACTTC. Residues: CASSYGRAFYEQYF.

V usage is TRBV7-6 and J usage is TRBJ1-4, with D perhaps TRBD1 (6 bases). The germline CDR1 and CDR2 sequences are SGHVS and FNYEAQ. The V end lost 7 bases, the J end lost 4 bases, and 22 bases lay between the germline ends. The CDR3 covers 17 residues. In DNA, the CDR3 is TGTGCCAGCATCAAGGGGGACACCATGGAGGATAATGAAAAACTGTTTTTT. Protein: CASIKGDTMEDNEKLFF.

V gene TRBV9 combines with J gene TRBJ1-1; D gene unclear. Trimming removed 6 bases at V and 1 base at J, with 13 bases between. Germline V gene lookup returns CDR1 SGDLS and CDR2 YYNGEE. The CDR3 has 14 residues. CDR3 in DNA: TGTGCCAGCACCAGGTTTGACGGGAACACTGAAGCTTTCTTT. Translating gives CASTRFDGNTEAFF.

V is TRBV7-9 and J is TRBJ2-1; 8 bases map to TRBD1. The trim removed 2 bases at V and 6 bases at J, leaving 6 bases unmatched. CDR1 is SEHNR and CDR2 is FQNEAQ in the germline V gene (reference sequence). The CDR3 runs to 15 residues. CDR3 region: CASSLTDRGANEQFF. CDR3 in DNA: TGTGCCAGCAGCTTAACCGACAGGGGTGCCAATGAGCAGTTCTTC.

The chain uses TRBV29-1 and TRBJ2-6, with 8 bases identical to TRBD1. V lost 8 bases to trimming and J lost 0 bases; unmatched junction nucleotides: 6. This CDR3 has 15 residues. CDR1 and CDR2 (germline): SQVTM, ANQGSEA. The CDR3 is CSIGQGGSGANVLTF. DNA for the CDR3: TGCAGCATTGGACAGGGCGGCTCTGGGGCCAACGTCCTGACTTTC.